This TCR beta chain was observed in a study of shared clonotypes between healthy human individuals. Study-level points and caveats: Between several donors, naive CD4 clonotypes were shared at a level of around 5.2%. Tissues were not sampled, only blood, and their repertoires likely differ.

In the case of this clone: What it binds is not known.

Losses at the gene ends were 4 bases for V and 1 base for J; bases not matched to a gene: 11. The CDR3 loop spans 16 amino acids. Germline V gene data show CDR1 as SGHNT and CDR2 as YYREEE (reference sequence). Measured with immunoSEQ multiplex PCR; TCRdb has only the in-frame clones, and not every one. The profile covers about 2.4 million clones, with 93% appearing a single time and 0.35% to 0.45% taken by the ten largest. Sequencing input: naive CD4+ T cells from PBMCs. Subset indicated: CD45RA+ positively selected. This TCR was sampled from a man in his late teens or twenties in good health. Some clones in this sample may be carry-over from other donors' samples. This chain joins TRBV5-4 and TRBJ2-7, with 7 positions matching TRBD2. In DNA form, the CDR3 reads TGTGCCAGCAGCCCGGGAGGAGGTCTGGGATCCTACGAGCAGTACTTC. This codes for CASSPGGGLGSYEQYF.